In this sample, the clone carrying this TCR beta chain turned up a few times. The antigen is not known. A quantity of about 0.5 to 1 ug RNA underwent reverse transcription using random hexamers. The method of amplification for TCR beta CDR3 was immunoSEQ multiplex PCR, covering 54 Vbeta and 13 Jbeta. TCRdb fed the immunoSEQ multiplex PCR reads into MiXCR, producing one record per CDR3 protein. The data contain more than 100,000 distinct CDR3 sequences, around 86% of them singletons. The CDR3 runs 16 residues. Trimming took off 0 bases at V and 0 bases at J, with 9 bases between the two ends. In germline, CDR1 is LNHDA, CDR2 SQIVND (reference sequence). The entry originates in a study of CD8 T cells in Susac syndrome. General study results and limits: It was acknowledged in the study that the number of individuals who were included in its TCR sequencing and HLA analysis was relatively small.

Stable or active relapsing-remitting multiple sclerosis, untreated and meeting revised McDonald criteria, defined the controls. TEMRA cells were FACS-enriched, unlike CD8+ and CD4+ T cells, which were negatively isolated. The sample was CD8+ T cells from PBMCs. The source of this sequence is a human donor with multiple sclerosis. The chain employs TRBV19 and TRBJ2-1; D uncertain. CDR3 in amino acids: CASSIESASSYNEQFF. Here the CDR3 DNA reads TGTGCCAGTAGTATAGAAAGCGCGAGCTCCTACAATGAGCAGTTCTTC. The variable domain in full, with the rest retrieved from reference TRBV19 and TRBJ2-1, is DGGITQSPKYLFRKEGQNVTLSCEQNLNHDAMYWYRQDPGQGLRLIYYSQIVNDFQKGDIAEGYSVSREKKESFPLTVTSAQKNPTAFYLCASSIESASSYNEQFFGPGTRLTVL.